What follows are 7 T cell receptor beta chains derived from one specimen sequenced in a study of Graves' ophthalmopathy and Graves' hyperthyroidism. Researchers took RNA transcripts and amplified TCR beta CDR3 regions from them. Following a first-round RT-PCR that used HTBI primers, a second-round multiplex PCR was carried out. MiXCR, run by TCRdb on the multiplex PCR reads, gives a single entry per CDR3 protein. The sample comprises 620,000 or so distinct CDR3 sequences, 22% of which are singletons, and more than 5.5% rests with the top ten. Sequencing was carried out using peripheral blood. The receptors here all came from a woman aged 18-30 years with stable Graves' hyperthyroidism. Some clones in this sample may be carry-over from other donors' samples.

This clonotype has ten or more counts. The gene calls are TRBV6-5 and TRBJ1-5, with TRBD1 matching 8 bases. This CDR3 contains 15 residues. Germline CDR1 MNHEY, CDR2 SVGAGI. With 4 bases clipped from V and 6 bases from J, the junction kept 8 bases outside the gene matches. The CDR3 here is CASSSTGGSRQPQHF. The CDR3 DNA reads as TGTGCCAGCAGTTCAACAGGGGGTTCGCGTCAGCCCCAGCATTTT.

This chain joins TRBV13 and TRBJ2-7; the D gene is possibly TRBD1 (6 bases). Germline CDR1 reads PRHDT; CDR2 reads FYEKMQ (reference sequence). V gave up 1 base and J gave up 2 bases, with 9 bases separating them. The CDR3 loop spans 14 amino acids. The CDR3 sequence: CASSLARGPYEQYF. In DNA, the CDR3 is TGTGCCAGCAGCTTAGCCAGGGGCCCCTACGAGCAGTACTTC.

This clonotype has only a few counts. The rearrangement joins TRBV18 to TRBJ1-5, with D unresolved. Trimming left V 5 bases short and J 9 bases short, with 17 bases between. Germline assignment: CDR1 KGHSH and CDR2 LQKENI. This CDR3 is 14 amino acids long. The CDR3 DNA reads TGTGCCAGCTCAACTACGAAGCTCTCGGGGCCCCAGCATTTT. Translation gives CASSTTKLSGPQHF.

This clonotype was recorded many times. This chain uses TRBV12-3 or TRBV12-4 with TRBJ1-2; D is unresolved. The CDR3 loop spans 13 amino acids. The V end lost 3 bases, the J end lost 2 bases, and 7 bases lay between the germline ends. This CDR3 is CASSFEANYGYTF. For the CDR3, the DNA is TGTGCCAGCAGTTTTGAGGCCAACTATGGCTACACCTTC.

This clonotype was recorded at least ten times. This chain joins TRBV29-1 and TRBJ1-1, with D maybe TRBD1 (6 bases). The CDR3 consists of 12 residues. The V gene lost 6 bases and the J gene lost 1 base, with 9 bases spanning the gap. Germline V lookup: CDR1 SQVTM, CDR2 ANQGSEA. The CDR3 loop reads CSVATGNTEAFF. The CDR3 DNA sequence: TGCAGCGTCGCGACAGGGAACACTGAAGCTTTCTTT.

The table lists this clonotype with a few counts. The chain links TRBV4-1 to TRBJ2-7; 7 positions agree with TRBD1. This CDR3 contains 17 residues. V lost 2 bases and J lost 3; bases outside the gene matches: 13. Germline values: CDR1 MGHRA, CDR2 YSYEKL. The CDR3 reads CASSQWLSQGRGYEQYF. Written as DNA, the CDR3 is TGCGCCAGCAGCCAATGGTTATCACAGGGGAGAGGCTACGAGCAGTACTTC.

This clonotype has ten or more counts. CDR3: CASSQVPGQRKNTEAFF. For the CDR3, the DNA is TGCGCCAGCAGCCAAGTCCCGGGACAGCGAAAGAACACTGAAGCTTTCTTT. The chain employs TRBV4-1 and TRBJ1-1, with 7 bases matching TRBD1. Germline trimming cut 1 base from V and 1 base from J; bases unmatched to any gene: 9. The CDR3 sequence is 17 residues long. The V gene's germline CDR1 is MGHRA and CDR2 YSYEKL.